This T cell receptor beta chain comes out of a study of blood T cell repertoires in COVID-19. In the study overall: COVID-19 samples, acute and convalescent, were from the United States, Italy and Spain. T cells, B-cell-depleted T cells, or PBMCs provided the cDNA or gDNA that served as material.

A Seattle source enrolled patients during active infection and followed them longitudinally. Original processing notes: Amplification with reference gene primers provided the estimates of nucleated cell counts. TCRdb's copy holds only in-frame clones and misses some; the assay was immunoSEQ multiplex PCR. The DNA was the basis for D and trimming; V, J and clone size are from that table. The table has just under 350,000 clones, almost 90% seen once. Germline V gives CDR1 SGHRS, CDR2 YFSETQ. The ends lost 1 base at V and 1 base at J; junction bases unmatched: 6. This CDR3 is built from 16 residues. This chain links TRBV5-1 with TRBJ1-1, with 8 nucleotides matching TRBD1. Material for sequencing was peripheral blood. The clonotype comes from a woman in her 70s with COVID-19, enrolled during active disease. The CDR3 loop is CASSLLGRGPNTEAFF. As DNA, the CDR3 is TGCGCCAGCAGCTTGTTAGGCAGGGGGCCGAACACTGAAGCTTTCTTT.